The T cell receptor beta chain under discussion was sequenced for a study of T cells in Graves' hyperthyroidism and ophthalmopathy. Whole-study results and caveats: A 13 V-J model separated ophthalmopathy from stable hyperthyroidism.

This clonotype was counted only a few times. Its antigen is unknown. RNA transcripts provided the source from which TCR beta CDR3 regions were amplified. A first-round RT-PCR of the TCR CDR3 used the HTBI primer set. TCRdb fed the multiplex PCR reads into MiXCR, producing one record per CDR3 protein. Found here are roughly 400,000 distinct CDR3 sequences, approximately 25% of them singletons; the top ten hold around four fifths. The CDR3 runs 14 residues. CDR1 and CDR2 (germline): GTSNPN, SVGIG (reference sequence). Trimming removed 1 base at V and 2 bases at J, with 11 bases between. Over 18 months, lack of ophthalmopathy progression marked Graves' hyperthyroidism as stable. Patients were aged 18 to 65, had disease duration under 2 months, and had newly diagnosed hyperthyroidism. Exclusion criteria comprised uncontrolled infection, other autoimmune disease, pregnancy or lactation.

This sequence originates from a middle-aged man with Graves' hyperthyroidism. The material sequenced was blood. V is TRBV30 and J is TRBJ1-1; D might be TRBD1 (6 bases). CDR3 bases: TGTGCCTGGAGTGGGGGGGGCACAAACACTGAAGCTTTCTTT. Residues: CAWSGGGTNTEAFF.